This entry describes one TCR beta chain. Its antigen is unidentified. The PCR was carried out with 60 Vbeta primers and 13 Jbeta primers. The method was immunoSEQ multiplex PCR; TCRdb's version includes in-frame clones alone and lacks a portion of them. The sample yields 170,000 or so clones, more than 60% seen once. Though nominally healthy at sampling, donors likely had unrecorded immune exposures. The source of the sample is a study of cytomegalovirus exposure and HLA in healthy donors. The CDR3 length is 18 residues. Germline V gene sequence: CDR1 MDHEN, CDR2 SYDVKM. After removal of 6 bases from V and 0 bases from J, the junction contained 10 bases not matched to a gene. General study results and limits: Sequencing had likely introduced a cluster of highly shared sequence variants as an artifact. Presence/absence analyses rested on an assumption that sequencing depth was roughly uniform across donors. CMV antigen specificity of a few CMV-associated chains was confirmed in vitro.

This receptor was obtained from a woman in her twenties or thirties in good health and CMV-seropositive. This chain uses TRBV28 with TRBJ2-3, with 12 bases fitting TRBD2. Source material: PBMCs. The CDR3, as DNA: TGTGCCAGCAGCCCGGCTAGCGGGAGGGTTACTAGCACAGATACGCAGTATTTT. Protein product: CASSPASGRVTSTDTQYF. Filled out from reference TRBV28 and TRBJ2-3, the complete variable domain reads DVKVTQSSRYLVKRTGEKVFLECVQDMDHENMFWYRQDPGLGLRLIYFSYDVKMKEKGDIPEGYSVSREKKERFSLILESASTNQTSMYLCASSPASGRVTSTDTQYFGPGTRLTVL.